The rows below give T cell receptor beta chains drawn from one sample of a study of cytomegalovirus exposure and HLA in healthy donors. Produced via immunoSEQ multiplex PCR; TCRdb's table is partial and in-frame only. The sample includes 150,000 to 200,000 clones, more than 80% seen only once; the top ten take roughly 2.6%. Sequencing used PBMCs. Receptors were obtained from a woman in her fifties or sixties in good health and CMV-seropositive. The CDR3 runs from the conserved cysteine through the conserved F or W. The order of the fields is J gene, D gene, V gene, clone size, CDR3 DNA, CDR3 protein. The D gene is left open where the match is weak. Clone size is not always given. Where it is, it says once, few, many or a class for expanded clones.

TRBJ1-1	.	TRBV4-1	.	TGCGCCAGCAGCCAAGTTTGGGGGGACTATAACACTGAAGCTTTCTTT	CASSQVWGDYNTEAFF
TRBJ2-3	.	TRBV27	.	TGTGCCAGCAGTTTGAGGAGGGGCACAGATACGCAGTATTTT	CASSLRRGTDTQYF
TRBJ1-2	.	TRBV7-9	.	TGTGCCAGCAGCTTAGGGTCGAACAGAGCCTCCTATGGCTACACCTTC	CASSLGSNRASYGYTF
TRBJ2-3	TRBD2	TRBV5-4	.	TGTGCCAGCAGCGCCGGACTAGGAAGCACAGATACGCAGTATTTT	CASSAGLGSTDTQYF
TRBJ1-6	.	TRBV7-2	once	TGTGCCAGCAGCTTAGGAACAGGGCTAAGTTCACCCCTCCACTTT	CASSLGTGLSSPLHF
TRBJ2-7	TRBD1	TRBV6-1	.	TGTGCCAGCAGTGGGGACAGCTTCTACGAGCAGTACTTC	CASSGDSFYEQYF
TRBJ2-3	TRBD2	TRBV7-9	.	TGTGCCAGCAGCTTAATATCAGGGAGGGGAGATACGCAGTATTTT	CASSLISGRGDTQYF
TRBJ2-3	TRBD1	TRBV29-1	.	TGCAGCGTTAGGGGCGGACAGGTAACAGATACGCAGTATTTT	CSVRGGQVTDTQYF
TRBJ2-5	TRBD1	TRBV5-1	.	TGCGCCAGCAGCTTGGGGACAGGGATCCAAGAGACCCAGTACTTC	CASSLGTGIQETQYF
TRBJ2-1	.	TRBV6-6	.	TGTGCCAGCAGAGGCCGGACAGACAGCAATGAGCAGTTCTTC	CASRGRTDSNEQFF
TRBJ1-1	.	TRBV10-1	.	TGCGCCAGCAGTGAGTCGTACAAGAAAATGAACACTGAAGCTTTCTTT	CASSESYKKMNTEAFF
TRBJ1-1	.	TRBV6-6	.	TGTGCCAGCAGTCCCGGGAGGGGGACTGAAGCTTTCTTT	CASSPGRGTEAFF
TRBJ2-3	TRBD2	TRBV7-9	.	TGTGCCAGCAGCTTCGGGACTAGCGGGGGACTTGTCACAGATACGCAGTATTTT	CASSFGTSGGLVTDTQYF
TRBJ2-3	TRBD2	TRBV10-3	.	TGTGCCATCAAGGCTAGCGGGGGAAACACAGATACGCAGTATTTT	CAIKASGGNTDTQYF
TRBJ2-7	TRBD2	TRBV11-2	.	TGTGCCAGCAGCACACCGGGACTAGGTATCGACGAGCAGTACTTC	CASSTPGLGIDEQYF
TRBJ1-3	.	TRBV29-1	.	TGCAGCGTTTCGGTTTTTGGAAACACCATATATTTT	CSVSVFGNTIYF
TRBJ1-2	TRBD1	TRBV19	.	TGTGCCACCGCGACAGGGGACTATGGCTACACCTTC	CATATGDYGYTF
TRBJ1-3	.	TRBV28	once	TGTGCCAGCACCACAGGTTACTCTGGAAACACCATATATTTT	CASTTGYSGNTIYF
TRBJ2-7	.	TRBV19	.	TGTGCCAGTAGTATAGGAGGGGGAGGGAGCTCCTACGAGCAGTACTTC	CASSIGGGGSSYEQYF
TRBJ1-5	.	TRBV7-8	.	TGTGCCAGCAGCTTAGGGCAGGCCGACAATCAGCCCCAGCATTTT	CASSLGQADNQPQHF
TRBJ2-4	.	TRBV9	.	TGTGCCAGCAGCTCCCCCGCCGGCAAAAACATTCAGTACTTC	CASSSPAGKNIQYF
TRBJ2-5	TRBD2	TRBV7-9	.	TGTGCCAGCACCCCGCGGGGGGGAGGGACCCAGTACTTC	CASTPRGGGTQYF
TRBJ2-3	.	TRBV2	once	TGTGCCAGCAGAGCCGGGTCTTCAACAGATACGCAGTATTTT	CASRAGSSTDTQYF
TRBJ2-1	TRBD2	TRBV6-5	.	TGTGCCAGCAGTAGCGGGGGGGTGGTCTATGAGCAGTTCTTC	CASSSGGVVYEQFF
TRBJ2-2	TRBD2	TRBV5-4	few	TGTGCCAGCGGTAGAGCGGGGGAGGACACCGGGGAGCTGTTTTTT	CASGRAGEDTGELFF
TRBJ1-1	.	TRBV5-6	.	TGTGCCAGCAGCTTCGGGGGGTATAGCAACACTGAAGCTTTCTTT	CASSFGGYSNTEAFF
TRBJ2-1	TRBD1	TRBV15	.	TGTGCCACCAGCAGAGATGGGGACAGGGTTGATGAGCAGTTCTTC	CATSRDGDRVDEQFF
TRBJ2-7	.	TRBV2	.	TGTGCCAGCAGTGGAGGGGGAGACTTATACTACGAGCAGTACTTC	CASSGGGDLYYEQYF
TRBJ2-1	.	TRBV7-6	.	TGTGCCAGCAGCGAGGGGGGGTCCTACAATGAGCAGTTCTTC	CASSEGGSYNEQFF
TRBJ2-7	.	TRBV28	.	TGTGCCAGCGCTGCCGGACAGTCCTACGAGCAGTACTTC	CASAAGQSYEQYF
TRBJ1-1	.	TRBV28	few	TGTGCCAGTCAGACACCGACAGAAGCTTTCTTT	CASQTPTEAFF
TRBJ1-1	TRBD1	TRBV6-6	.	TGTGCCAGCAGTCGGACAGGGGAGACTGAAGCTTTCTTT	CASSRTGETEAFF
TRBJ1-5	.	TRBV28	.	TGTGCCAGCAGTTTAAATCCCCCACCGGCCCAGCATTTT	CASSLNPPPAQHF
TRBJ1-1	.	TRBV10-2	.	TGCGCCAGCAGTGCCCAGGGGAACACTGAAGCTTTCTTT	CASSAQGNTEAFF
TRBJ1-4	.	TRBV5-1	.	TGCGCCAGCAGCTTGGACAGGGTTAATGAAAAACTGTTTTTT	CASSLDRVNEKLFF
TRBJ1-1	.	TRBV5-3	.	TGTGCCAGAAGCTTGTGGGCCCCCGAGGGCGCTGAAGCTTTCTTT	CARSLWAPEGAEAFF
TRBJ2-7	TRBD1	TRBV7-9	.	TGTGCCAGCAGCTTAGATCGGGACAGGCGCCCCTACGAGCAGTACTTC	CASSLDRDRRPYEQYF
TRBJ1-5	TRBD1	TRBV11-3	few	TGTGCCAGCAGCTTAGTTGTGACAGGGGGTTGGGTCAATCAGCCCCAGCATTTT	CASSLVVTGGWVNQPQHF
TRBJ2-3	TRBD2	TRBV6-1	.	TGTGCCAGCAGTGAAGCGCGGGGGGCGACAGATACGCAGTATTTT	CASSEARGATDTQYF
TRBJ2-1	TRBD2	TRBV27	.	TGTGCCAGCAGTTCCCTTACAGCGGGAGATTACAATGAGCAGTTCTTC	CASSSLTAGDYNEQFF
TRBJ1-1	TRBD1	TRBV5-5	.	TGTGCCAGCAGCCACCGCCAGGGGGCGTACACTGAAGCTTTCTTT	CASSHRQGAYTEAFF
TRBJ1-2	.	TRBV10-3	once	TGTGCCATCAGTGAGTCGGTTCAGACGTTTAGGAGTTTGACCTTC	CAISESVQTFRSLTF
TRBJ1-2	.	TRBV18	once	TGTGCCAGCTCTAGCCTAGGGGCTGGGTATGGCTACACCTTC	CASSSLGAGYGYTF
TRBJ2-3	TRBD2	TRBV2	.	TGTGCCAGCAGTCTACTAGCGGGGGGGGCAGATACGCAGTATTTT	CASSLLAGGADTQYF
TRBJ1-2	.	TRBV5-1	.	TGCGCCAGCAGCTCCGGGACAACCAGACTCTATGGCTACACCTTC	CASSSGTTRLYGYTF
TRBJ2-7	.	TRBV7-9	.	TGTGCCAGCGCTTGGGGCCGGGACATTGACGAGCAGTACTTC	CASAWGRDIDEQYF
TRBJ1-4	TRBD1	TRBV5-1	.	TGCGCCAGCAGCTTCGGGGACAGGGTTACTAATGAAAAACTGTTTTTT	CASSFGDRVTNEKLFF
TRBJ1-1	.	TRBV25-1	.	TGTGCCAGCAGTGAGAGGCGAAGGGGTGGCACTGAAGCTTTCTTT	CASSERRRGGTEAFF
TRBJ1-6	.	TRBV5-5	.	TGTGCCAGCAGCCCGGGGCAGGGGAATTCACCCCTCCACTTT	CASSPGQGNSPLHF
TRBJ2-7	TRBD1	TRBV10-1	.	TGCGCCAGCAGAGTAATCATACGGGACAGGGGGGAATACGAGCAGTACTTC	CASRVIIRDRGEYEQYF
TRBJ1-5	.	TRBV6-5	.	TGTGCCAGCAAGAGGACAGATAGCAATCAGCCCCAGCATTTT	CASKRTDSNQPQHF
TRBJ2-3	TRBD2	TRBV10-1	.	TGCGCCAGCAGTGAGTCGAACCTAGCGGGGGCCACAGATACGCAGTATTTT	CASSESNLAGATDTQYF
TRBJ1-6	TRBD1	TRBV19	.	TGTGCCAGTAGGAGGGACAGGGCTCTTGGGGCAAATTCACCCCTCCACTTT	CASRRDRALGANSPLHF
TRBJ1-5	.	TRBV27	.	TGTGCCAGCAGTTTCAGGGGCAATCAGCCCCAGCATTTT	CASSFRGNQPQHF